This entry concerns a single T cell receptor (beta chain). Its antigen is not known. Pools of viral peptides were used by the ViraFEST assay to expand antigen-specific CD4+ T cells ahead of sequencing. Isolation of CD4+ T cells took place after ten to eleven days of culture. Nobody among the vaccine recipients had prior SARS-CoV-2 infection (nucleocapsid antibodies were negative). In the cultures, half the medium was exchanged for IL-2 medium on days 3 and 7. The sample comes from a study of vaccination effects on CD4 cells after COVID-19. Some clones are missing from TCRdb's copy, which holds only in-frame ones; the method was immunoSEQ multiplex PCR. The table has more than 35,000 clones, under 70% seen once. Germline-derived CDR1 and CDR2 are SEHNR and FQNEAQ (reference sequence). Between the trimmed V and J ends, which lost 0 bases and 2 bases, there was a span of 7 bases. This CDR3 has 15 residues.

Study-level findings and limits: Clones that were induced by infection or by vaccine showed marked contraction late after vaccination.

J is TRBJ1-4 and V is TRBV7-9, with TRBD1 as a possible D gene (6 bases). The receptor was derived from a human donor who received a COVID-19 vaccine. The sample consisted of CD4+ T cells from PBMCs cultured with HCoV-OC43 spike peptides, taken before COVID-19 vaccination. Subset reported: HCoV-OC43 spike overlapping peptide pool stimulation. The CDR3: CASSLAQGTNEKLFF. CDR3 bases: TGTGCCAGCAGCTTAGCTCAGGGGACTAATGAAAAACTGTTTTTT.